A single sample is the source of the 11 T cell receptor beta chains below, sequenced in a study of CD8+ T cells in alopecia areata (dated by TCRdb to 2017 to 2018). The label giving this sample's time point can be read as: about 25 weeks on oral tofacitinib. This specimen's treatment or condition label, per the study, means: oral pan-JAK inhibitor, 5-10 mg twice daily. Libraries were built with the immunoSEQ multiplex PCR assay. To provide template for TCR sequencing, every sample had RNA extracted and reverse transcribed into cDNA. Here the immuneACCESS table is served through TCRdb, limited to in-frame sequences with V and J called. Missing clones are a known gap in these copies; in checked studies unresolved V genes cover under half, and the rest lacks a known reason. Here the sample has 90,000 to 130,000 clones; roughly 50% occur a single time. The top ten clonotypes cover 10% to 15% of the sample.

The source was CD8+ T cells sorted from blood, collected at week 24, from a patient treated with tofacitinib. The receptors derive from a human donor with alopecia areata.

V and J are TRBV2 and TRBJ2-5; 10 bases agree with TRBD2. The junction had 2 bases not matched to a gene; V was cut back by 7 bases and J by 3 bases. The V gene's germline CDR1 is SNHLY and CDR2 FYNNEI. CDR3 length: 13 residues. CDR3 bases: TGTGCCAGCACCACTAGCGGGGAAGAGACCCAGTACTTC. Protein sequence: CASTTSGEETQYF.

This clone was recorded once. The rearrangement uses TRBV5-1 and TRBJ2-2; unclear D gene. V lost 4 bases and J 6 bases, leaving 7 bases between the germline ends. This CDR3 comprises 12 residues. Germline CDR1 is SGHRS and CDR2 is YFSETQ. The CDR3 sequence is CASSTGPGELFF. CDR3 sequence (DNA): TGCGCCAGCAGCACCGGACCCGGGGAGCTGTTTTTT.

This chain uses TRBV5-4 with TRBJ2-7, with 10 bases lining up with TRBD2. J lost 3 bases, V lost 4 bases, and 4 bases had no gene match. The CDR3 contains 14 residues. Germline-derived CDR1 and CDR2 are SGHNT and YYREEE (reference sequence). The CDR3 nucleotides read TGTGCCAGCAGCAATCTAGCGGGGGACTACGAGCAGTACTTC. It encodes CASSNLAGDYEQYF.

This chain joins TRBV29-1 and TRBJ1-2; TRBD1 agrees at 10 bases. Per the germline V gene, CDR1 is SQVTM and CDR2 is ANQGSEA. The CDR3 is 12 amino acids. The ends lost 6 bases at V and 7 bases at J; junction bases unmatched: 5. The CDR3 DNA reads as TGCAGCGTCGCCGGGACAGGGGTTGGCTACACCTTC. Translating it yields CSVAGTGVGYTF.

In its sample, this clone was seen a few times. The chain is built from TRBV13 and TRBJ1-2; no reliable D call. The CDR3 contains 12 residues. Germline V gene lookup returns CDR1 PRHDT and CDR2 FYEKMQ (reference sequence). Trimming took off 5 bases at V and 6 bases at J, with 10 bases between the two ends. CDR3 sequence: CASSIYTNGYTF. CDR3 DNA: TGTGCCAGCAGCATTTACACCAATGGCTACACCTTC.

This chain joins TRBV12-5 and TRBJ2-5, with 7 bases identical to TRBD1. V lost 3 bases and J lost 0; bases outside the gene matches: 10. This CDR3 comprises 17 residues. Germline lookup yields CDR1 LGHNT and CDR2 FRNRAP. CDR3 amino acids: CASGFLLFGQDQETQYF. In DNA form, the CDR3 reads TGTGCTAGTGGTTTTCTATTATTCGGACAGGACCAAGAGACCCAGTACTTC.

The rearrangement uses TRBV4-3 and TRBJ2-3, with TRBD2 as a possible D gene (6 bases). The ends were cut back, 0 bases at V and 4 bases at J, with 14 bases in the middle. Germline V gene lookup returns CDR1 LGHNA and CDR2 YSLEER. There are 16 residues in the CDR3. This CDR3 is CASSQDFGGGADTQYF. The CDR3 region has the DNA TGCGCCAGCAGCCAAGATTTCGGGGGTGGGGCAGATACGCAGTATTTT.

In this sample, this clone turned up a few times. The V gene is TRBV5-1, the J gene TRBJ2-7, with D possibly being TRBD1 or TRBD2 (5 bases each). This CDR3 spans 11 amino acids. Germline CDR1 SGHRS, CDR2 YFSETQ. The V gene lost 5 bases and the J gene lost 7 bases, with 10 bases spanning the gap. CDR3 loop: CASSEGMEQYF. The CDR3 bases are TGCGCCAGCAGTGAGGGGATGGAGCAGTACTTC. The full variable domain, in which reference TRBV5-1 and TRBJ2-7 provide the parts outside the CDR3, is KAGVTQTPRYLIKTRGQQVTLSCSPISGHRSVSWYQQTPGQGLQFLFEYFSETQRNKGNFPGRFSGRQFSNSRSEMNVSTLELGDSALYLCASSEGMEQYFGPGTRLTVT.

This sequence joins TRBV25-1 and TRBJ1-1; D is unclear. Trimming pared 11 bases from V and 1 base from J, leaving 11 bases between. Germline V gives CDR1 MGHDK, CDR2 SYGVNS. The CDR3 is 12 amino acids. CDR3 sequence (DNA): TGTGCCTCGTCCCTGGCGAACACTGAAGCTTTCTTT. It specifies CASSLANTEAFF.

The chain combines TRBV15 with TRBJ1-2; no definite D call. Looked up from germline, CDR1 is LNHNV and CDR2 is YYDKDF (reference sequence). The length of the CDR3 is 13 residues. Between the trimmed V and J ends, which lost 3 bases and 4 bases, there was a span of 9 bases. The chain's CDR3 is CATSSGRLYGYTF. CDR3 in DNA: TGTGCCACCAGCAGCGGACGTCTCTATGGCTACACCTTC.

The chain employs TRBV6-4 and TRBJ1-6; D is undetermined. CDR1 and CDR2 (germline): MRHNA, SNTAGT. Trimming stripped 2 bases from V and 9 bases from J, with 14 bases between. CDR3 length: 15 amino acids. CDR3 in DNA: TGTGCCAGCAGTGACGGAGCAGCCGGAGTTTCACCCCTCCACTTT. Protein product: CASSDGAAGVSPLHF.